The clone carrying this T cell receptor (beta chain) was picked up one time. What it recognizes is unknown. Use of 60 Vbeta and 13 Jbeta primers characterized the PCR. Sequencing used immunoSEQ multiplex PCR; TCRdb keeps in-frame clones, though not all of them. The repertoire includes over 200,000 clones, about 83% of them detected once, and around 1.2% sits in the top ten. This sample stems from a study of cytomegalovirus exposure and HLA in healthy donors. Study-wide results and limits: Analysis was performed later, and it showed HLA-associated TCR beta chains to be more clonally expanded than equally common others. The authors excluded some V segments, including TRBV6-2 and TRBV6-3, as indistinguishable.

The length of the CDR3 is 17 residues. V lost 5 bases, J lost 5 bases, and 23 bases lay in between. Germline V lookup: CDR1 SEHNR, CDR2 FQNEAQ (reference sequence). The material sequenced was PBMCs. The sequence was collected from a human donor in good health. This sequence joins TRBV7-9 and TRBJ2-3, with a tentative D call TRBD2 (6 bases). This CDR3 reads CASSANPGTSNQDTQYF. The CDR3, as DNA: TGTGCCAGCAGCGCAAACCCCGGGACTTCGAATCAAGATACGCAGTATTTT.